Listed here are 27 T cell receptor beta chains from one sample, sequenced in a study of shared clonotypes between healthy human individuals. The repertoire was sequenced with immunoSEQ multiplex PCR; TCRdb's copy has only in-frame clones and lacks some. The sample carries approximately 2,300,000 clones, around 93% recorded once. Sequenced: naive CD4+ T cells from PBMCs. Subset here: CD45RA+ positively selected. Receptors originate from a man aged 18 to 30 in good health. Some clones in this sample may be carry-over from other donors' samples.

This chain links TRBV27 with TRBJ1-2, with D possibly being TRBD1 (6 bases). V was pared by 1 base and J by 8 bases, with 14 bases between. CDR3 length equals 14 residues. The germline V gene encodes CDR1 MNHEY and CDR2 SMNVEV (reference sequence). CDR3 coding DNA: TGTGCCAGCAGTTTATTGGCAGGGGCGAGAGGCTACACCTTC. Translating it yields CASSLLAGARGYTF.

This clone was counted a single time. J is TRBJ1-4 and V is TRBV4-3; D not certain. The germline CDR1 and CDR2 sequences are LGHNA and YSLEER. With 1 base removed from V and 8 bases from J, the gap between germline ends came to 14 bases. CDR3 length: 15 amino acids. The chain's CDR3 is CASSQVFRVWEKLFF. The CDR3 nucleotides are TGCGCCAGCAGCCAAGTCTTTAGGGTTTGGGAAAAACTGTTTTTT.

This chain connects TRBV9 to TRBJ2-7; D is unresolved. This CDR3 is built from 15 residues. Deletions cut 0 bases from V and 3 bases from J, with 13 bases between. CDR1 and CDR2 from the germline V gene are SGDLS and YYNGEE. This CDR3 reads CASSVGSQRHYEQYF. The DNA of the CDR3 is TGTGCCAGCAGCGTAGGATCACAGCGACACTACGAGCAGTACTTC.

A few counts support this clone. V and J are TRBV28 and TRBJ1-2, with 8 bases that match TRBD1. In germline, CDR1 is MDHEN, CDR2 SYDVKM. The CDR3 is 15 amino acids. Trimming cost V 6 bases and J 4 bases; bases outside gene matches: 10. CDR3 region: CASRDRQGSFYGYTF. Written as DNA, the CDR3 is TGTGCCAGCAGAGACCGACAGGGGAGCTTCTATGGCTACACCTTC.

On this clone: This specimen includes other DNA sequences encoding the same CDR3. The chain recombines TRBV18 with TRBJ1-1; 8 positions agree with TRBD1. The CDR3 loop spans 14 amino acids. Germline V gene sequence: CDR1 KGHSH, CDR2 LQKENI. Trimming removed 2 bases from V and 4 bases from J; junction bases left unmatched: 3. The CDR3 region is CASSPGQGATEAFF. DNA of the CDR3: TGTGCCAGCTCACCAGGACAGGGCGCCACTGAAGCTTTCTTT.

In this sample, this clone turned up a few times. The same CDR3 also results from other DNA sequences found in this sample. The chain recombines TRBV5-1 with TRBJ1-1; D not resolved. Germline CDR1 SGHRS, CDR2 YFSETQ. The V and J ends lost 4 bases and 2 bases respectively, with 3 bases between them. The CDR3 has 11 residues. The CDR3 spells CASSLNTEAFF. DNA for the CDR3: TGCGCCAGCAGCCTCAACACTGAAGCTTTCTTT.

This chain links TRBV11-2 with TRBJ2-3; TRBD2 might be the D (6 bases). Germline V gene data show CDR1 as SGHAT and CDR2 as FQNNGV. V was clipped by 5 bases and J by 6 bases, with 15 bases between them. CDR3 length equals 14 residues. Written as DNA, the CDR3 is TGTGCCAGCAGCCGACGACTAGTCCAGGATACGCAGTATTTT. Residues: CASSRRLVQDTQYF. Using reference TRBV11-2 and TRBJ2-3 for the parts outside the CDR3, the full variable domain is EAGVAQSPRYKIIEKRQSVAFWCNPISGHATLYWYQQILGQGPKLLIQFQNNGVVDDSQLPKDRFSAERLKGVDSTLKIQPAKLEDSAVYLCASSRRLVQDTQYFGPGTRLTVL.

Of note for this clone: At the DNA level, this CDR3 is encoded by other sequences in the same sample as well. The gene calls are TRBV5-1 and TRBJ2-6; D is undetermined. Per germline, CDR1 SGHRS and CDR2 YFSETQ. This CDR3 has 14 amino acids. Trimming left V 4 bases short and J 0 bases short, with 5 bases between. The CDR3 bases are TGCGCCAGCAGCGGTAGCTCTGGGGCCAACGTCCTGACTTTC. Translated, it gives CASSGSSGANVLTF.

The CDR3 DNA reads as TGTGCCAGCTCACCACCGAAGGCAGGGCCGAATGAGCAGTTCTTC. This codes for CASSPPKAGPNEQFF. The chain has TRBV18 and TRBJ2-1; tentative D call: TRBD1 (5 bases). This CDR3 region has 15 residues. Trimming took 0 bases from V and 7 from J, leaving 13 bases between them. Germline assignment: CDR1 KGHSH and CDR2 LQKENI.

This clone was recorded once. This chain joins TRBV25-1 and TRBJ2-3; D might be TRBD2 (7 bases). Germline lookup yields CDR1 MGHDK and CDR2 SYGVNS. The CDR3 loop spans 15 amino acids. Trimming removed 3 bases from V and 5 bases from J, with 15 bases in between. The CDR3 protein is CASSDSGRGGDTQYF. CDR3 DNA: TGTGCCAGCAGTGATTCAGGGAGGGGGGGAGATACGCAGTATTTT.

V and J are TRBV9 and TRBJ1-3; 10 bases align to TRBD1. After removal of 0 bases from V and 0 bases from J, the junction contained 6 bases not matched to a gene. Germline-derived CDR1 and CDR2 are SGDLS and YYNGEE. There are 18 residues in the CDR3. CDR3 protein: CASSVALGQGNSGNTIYF. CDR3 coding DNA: TGTGCCAGCAGCGTAGCCCTGGGACAGGGGAACTCTGGAAACACCATATATTTT.

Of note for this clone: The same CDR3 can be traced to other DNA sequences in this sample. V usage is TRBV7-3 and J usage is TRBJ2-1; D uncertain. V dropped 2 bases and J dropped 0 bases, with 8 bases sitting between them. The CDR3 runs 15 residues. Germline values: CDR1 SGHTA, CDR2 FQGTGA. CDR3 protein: CASSLGVSSYNEQFF. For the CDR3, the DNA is TGTGCCAGCAGCTTAGGGGTTAGCTCCTACAATGAGCAGTTCTTC.

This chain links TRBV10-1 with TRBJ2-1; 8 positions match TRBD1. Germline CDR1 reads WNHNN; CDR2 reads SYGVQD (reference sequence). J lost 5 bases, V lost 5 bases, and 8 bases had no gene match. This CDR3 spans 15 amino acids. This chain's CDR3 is CASSHLGQGDNEQFF. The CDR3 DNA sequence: TGCGCCAGCAGTCATCTTGGACAGGGAGACAATGAGCAGTTCTTC.

The CDR3 sequence: CASSLLTGTGRDEQYF. The CDR3 DNA reads as TGTGCCAGCAGTCTACTAACCGGGACAGGGAGAGACGAGCAGTACTTC. The chain links TRBV27 to TRBJ2-7; the match to TRBD1 covers 9 bases. The CDR3 has 16 amino acids. Unmatched junction bases numbered 13, after V lost 5 bases and J lost 5 bases. Germline V lookup: CDR1 MNHEY, CDR2 SMNVEV (reference sequence).

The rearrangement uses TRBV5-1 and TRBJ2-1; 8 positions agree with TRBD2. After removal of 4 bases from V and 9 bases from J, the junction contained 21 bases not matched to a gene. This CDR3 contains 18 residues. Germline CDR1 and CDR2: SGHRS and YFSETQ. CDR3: CASSRSGRTSGQPGEQFF. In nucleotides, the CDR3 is TGCGCCAGCAGCCGGAGCGGAAGAACTAGCGGTCAACCAGGTGAGCAGTTCTTC.

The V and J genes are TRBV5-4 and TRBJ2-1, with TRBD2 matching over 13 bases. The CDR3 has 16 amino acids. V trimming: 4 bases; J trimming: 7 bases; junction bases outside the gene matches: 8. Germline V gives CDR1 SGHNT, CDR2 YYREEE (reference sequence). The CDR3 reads CASSGEGLAGVNEQFF. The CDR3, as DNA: TGTGCCAGCAGCGGAGAAGGACTAGCGGGAGTTAATGAGCAGTTCTTC.

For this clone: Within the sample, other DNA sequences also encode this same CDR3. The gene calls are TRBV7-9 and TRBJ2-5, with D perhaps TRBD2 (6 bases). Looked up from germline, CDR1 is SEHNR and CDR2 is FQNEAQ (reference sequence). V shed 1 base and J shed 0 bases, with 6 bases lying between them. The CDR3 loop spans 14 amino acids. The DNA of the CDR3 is TGTGCCAGCAGCTTAGGGGACTACCAAGAGACCCAGTACTTC. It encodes CASSLGDYQETQYF.

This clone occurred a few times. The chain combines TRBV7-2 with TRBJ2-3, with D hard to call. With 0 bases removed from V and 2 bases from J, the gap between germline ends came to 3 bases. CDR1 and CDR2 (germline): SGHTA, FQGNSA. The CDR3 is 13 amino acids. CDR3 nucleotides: TGTGCCAGCAGCTTAGCCTTCACAGATACGCAGTATTTT. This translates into CASSLAFTDTQYF.

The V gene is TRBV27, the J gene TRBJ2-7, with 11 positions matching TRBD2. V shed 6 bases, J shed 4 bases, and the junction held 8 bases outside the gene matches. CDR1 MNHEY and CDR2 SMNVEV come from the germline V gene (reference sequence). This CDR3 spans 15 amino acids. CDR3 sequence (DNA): TGTGCCAGCAGGGGGACTAGCGGAGGGCAGTACGAGCAGTACTTC. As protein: CASRGTSGGQYEQYF.

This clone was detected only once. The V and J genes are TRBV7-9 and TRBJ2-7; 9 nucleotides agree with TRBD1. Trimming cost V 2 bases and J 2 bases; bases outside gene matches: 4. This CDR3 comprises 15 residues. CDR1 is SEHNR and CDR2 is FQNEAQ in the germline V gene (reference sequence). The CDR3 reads CASSLSGQGPYEQYF. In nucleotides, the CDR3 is TGTGCCAGCAGCTTATCGGGACAGGGTCCCTACGAGCAGTACTTC. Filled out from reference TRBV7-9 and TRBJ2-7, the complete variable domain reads DTGVSQNPRHKITKRGQNVTFRCDPISEHNRLYWYRQTLGQGPEFLTYFQNEAQLEKSRLLSDRFSAERPKGSFSTLEIQRTEQGDSAMYLCASSLSGQGPYEQYFGPGTRLTVT.

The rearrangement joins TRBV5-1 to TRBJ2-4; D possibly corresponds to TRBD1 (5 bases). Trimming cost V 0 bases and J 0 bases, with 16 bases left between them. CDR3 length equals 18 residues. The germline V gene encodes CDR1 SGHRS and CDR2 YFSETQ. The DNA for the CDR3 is TGCGCCAGCAGCTTGGGTCTGAGACAGCAACTAGCCAAAAACATTCAGTACTTC. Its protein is CASSLGLRQQLAKNIQYF. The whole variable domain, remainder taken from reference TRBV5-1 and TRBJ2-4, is KAGVTQTPRYLIKTRGQQVTLSCSPISGHRSVSWYQQTPGQGLQFLFEYFSETQRNKGNFPGRFSGRQFSNSRSEMNVSTLELGDSALYLCASSLGLRQQLAKNIQYFGAGTRLSVL.

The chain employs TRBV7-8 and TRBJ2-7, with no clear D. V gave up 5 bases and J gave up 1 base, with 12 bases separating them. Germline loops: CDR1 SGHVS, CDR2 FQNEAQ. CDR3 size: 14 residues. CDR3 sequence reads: CASSARRMSYEQYF. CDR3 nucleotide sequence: TGTGCCAGCAGCGCCCGGCGGATGTCCTACGAGCAGTACTTC. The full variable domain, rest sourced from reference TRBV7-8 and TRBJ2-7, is GAGVSQSPRYKVAKRGQDVALRCDPISGHVSLFWYQQALGQGPEFLTYFQNEAQLDKSGLPSDRFFAERPEGSVSTLKIQRTQQEDSAVYLCASSARRMSYEQYFGPGTRLTVT.

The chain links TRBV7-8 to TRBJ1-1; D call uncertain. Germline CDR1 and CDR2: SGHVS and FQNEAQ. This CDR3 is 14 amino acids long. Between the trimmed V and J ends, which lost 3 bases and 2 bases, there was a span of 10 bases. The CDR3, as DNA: TGTGCCAGCAGCTTGGACGGAGTTAACACTGAAGCTTTCTTT. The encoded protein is CASSLDGVNTEAFF. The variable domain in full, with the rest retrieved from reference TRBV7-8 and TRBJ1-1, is GAGVSQSPRYKVAKRGQDVALRCDPISGHVSLFWYQQALGQGPEFLTYFQNEAQLDKSGLPSDRFFAERPEGSVSTLKIQRTQQEDSAVYLCASSLDGVNTEAFFGQGTRLTVV.

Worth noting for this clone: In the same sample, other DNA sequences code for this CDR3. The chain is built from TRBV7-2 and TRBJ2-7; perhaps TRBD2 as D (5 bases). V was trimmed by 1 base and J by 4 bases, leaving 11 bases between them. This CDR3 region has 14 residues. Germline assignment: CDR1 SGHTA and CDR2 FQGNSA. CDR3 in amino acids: CASSLGTGLYEQYF. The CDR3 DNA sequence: TGTGCCAGCAGCTTAGGGACTGGCCTATACGAGCAGTACTTC.

The CDR3 is CAWISPPGQGVQETQYF. CDR3 nucleotide sequence: TGTGCCTGGATCTCTCCCCCGGGACAGGGGGTACAAGAGACCCAGTACTTC. This rearrangement joins TRBV30 to TRBJ2-5, with 11 bases that match TRBD1. The CDR3 is 17 amino acids. The germline V gene encodes CDR1 GTSNPN and CDR2 SVGIG (reference sequence). The J segment lost 2 bases and the V segment lost 4 bases, leaving 12 bases of the junction unmatched.

The CDR3 loop is CASSVGQGQGFNYGYTF. DNA for the CDR3: TGTGCCAGCAGCGTAGGACAGGGACAGGGATTTAACTATGGCTACACCTTC. This chain links TRBV9 with TRBJ1-2; 9 nucleotides match TRBD1. Germline V gene lookup returns CDR1 SGDLS and CDR2 YYNGEE. The ends lost 0 bases at V and 1 base at J; junction bases unmatched: 7. The CDR3 has 17 residues.

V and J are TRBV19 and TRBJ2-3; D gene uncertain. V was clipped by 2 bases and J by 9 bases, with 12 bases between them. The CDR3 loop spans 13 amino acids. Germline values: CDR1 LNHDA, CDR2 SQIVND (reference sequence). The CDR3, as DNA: TGTGCCAGTAGTATAAGGACCCAGGAGACGCAGTATTTT. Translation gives CASSIRTQETQYF.